The rows below give T cell receptor beta chains drawn from one sample of a study of blood T cell repertoires in COVID-19. Measured with immunoSEQ multiplex PCR; TCRdb has only the in-frame clones, and not every one. Of roughly 270,000 clones listed, 75% to 90% are singletons. The specimen was PBMCs or T cells enriched from blood (not recorded which). Receptor source: a woman between 45 and 65 years old who had recovered from COVID-19. Both conserved end residues are part of each CDR3. The order of the fields is V gene, clone size, D gene, J gene, CDR3 DNA, CDR3 protein. D genes are given only for firm matches. Expanded clones are given a class, and other clones once, few, many or no size at all.

TRBV29-1	-	-	TRBJ1-1	TGCAGCGTTGAACCAGGGCGATTAAACACTGAAGCTTTCTTT	CSVEPGRLNTEAFF
TRBV28	-	TRBD1	TRBJ1-1	TGTGCCTGCAACAGGGGTCCGTCCACTGAAGCTTTCTTT	CACNRGPSTEAFF
TRBV7-2	-	-	TRBJ1-5	TGTGCCAGCAGCTTATCCCAGGCCCCGAATCAGCCCCAGCATTTT	CASSLSQAPNQPQHF
TRBV6-1	-	TRBD2	TRBJ2-1	TGTGCCAGCAGTGAACTAGCGGGAGGTTACAATGAGCAGTTCTTC	CASSELAGGYNEQFF
TRBV27	-	-	TRBJ2-7	TGTGCCAGCAGTTTATCGTTGTCGACAGGTCTCTCCTACGAGCAGTACTTC	CASSLSLSTGLSYEQYF
TRBV9	-	TRBD1	TRBJ1-3	TGTGCCAGCAGCGGAGGACAGGGCCCTCGGGCTGGAAACACCATATATTTT	CASSGGQGPRAGNTIYF
TRBV4-1	-	-	TRBJ1-4	TGCGCCAGCAACAGTCGGATCGTCGGGGGGCTTACAGAAAAACTGTTTTTT	CASNSRIVGGLTEKLFF
TRBV2	-	-	TRBJ1-4	TGTGCCAGCAGTGAGGGGGCGGCTAATGAAAAACTGTTTTTT	CASSEGAANEKLFF
TRBV7-9	-	TRBD1	TRBJ2-7	TGTGCCAGCAGCTACGACAGGGGGAACGAGCAGTACTTC	CASSYDRGNEQYF
TRBV9	-	-	TRBJ2-2	TGTGCCAGCAGCGTAGCCAGAACGAACACCGGGGAGCTGTTTTTT	CASSVARTNTGELFF
TRBV7-3	once	-	TRBJ1-6	TGTGCCAGCAGCCGGAGTGCTATGTCACCCCTCCACTTT	CASSRSAMSPLHF
TRBV19	-	-	TRBJ1-2	TGTGCCAGTAGTATAACAGGGCTCGAGGGCTATGGCTACACCTTC	CASSITGLEGYGYTF
TRBV12-3/TRBV12-4	once	-	TRBJ2-3	TGTGCCAGCAGTTCGCTGAGCACTGGTACGCAGTATTTT	CASSSLSTGTQYF
TRBV6-5	-	TRBD1	TRBJ1-5	TGTGCCAGCGTAGCCCGACAGGGCGTTCAGCCCCAGCATTTT	CASVARQGVQPQHF
TRBV7-8	-	-	TRBJ1-1	TGTGCCAGCAGCTTAGCGCTGGGTGCAGGGGCCAACACTGAAGCTTTCTTT	CASSLALGAGANTEAFF
TRBV9	-	-	TRBJ2-3	TGTGCCAGCAGCGTAGTGGGGCTAGCGAGTTCAGATACGCAGTATTTT	CASSVVGLASSDTQYF
TRBV5-6	-	-	TRBJ1-1	TGTGCCAGCAGGGCCGGACAGTCGTACACTGAAGCTTTCTTT	CASRAGQSYTEAFF
TRBV5-1	once	TRBD1	TRBJ1-2	TGCGCCAGCAGCGGGGGGACAGGGACCCTAGGCGCTGGCTACACCTTC	CASSGGTGTLGAGYTF
TRBV7-9	-	TRBD2	TRBJ2-3	TGTGCCAGCAGCTTGTCGACTAGCGGGGATAACACAGATACGCAGTATTTT	CASSLSTSGDNTDTQYF
TRBV6-5	-	TRBD1	TRBJ2-7	TGTGCCAGCAGTTACTATCCGGGACAGAGTAACTACGAGCAGTACTTC	CASSYYPGQSNYEQYF
TRBV19	once	-	TRBJ1-5	TGTGCCAGTAGTCTCCTTGGACAGAGCAATCAGCCCCAGCATTTT	CASSLLGQSNQPQHF
TRBV29-1	-	TRBD1	TRBJ1-1	TGCAGCGTAAAGACAGGGGGATTGGGGACTGAAGCTTTCTTT	CSVKTGGLGTEAFF
TRBV7-2	once	-	TRBJ1-5	TGTGCCAGCAGCCGTGACAGGACAAATCAGCCCCAGCATTTT	CASSRDRTNQPQHF
TRBV6-6	once	TRBD1	TRBJ1-1	TGTGCCAGCAGTTACCCAGGACAGGGAAAGGCTGAAGCTTTCTTT	CASSYPGQGKAEAFF
TRBV7-8	-	TRBD1	TRBJ1-2	TGTGCCAGCAGCCCGATGACAGGGAACTATGGCTACACCTTC	CASSPMTGNYGYTF
TRBV28	few	-	TRBJ2-6	TGTGCCAGCAGTTCCCGACAGGAGTTTAGGGCCAACGTCCTGACTTTC	CASSSRQEFRANVLTF
TRBV6-5	-	TRBD2	TRBJ2-3	TGTGCCAGCAGTTACCAGCGGGAGACCACAGATACGCAGTATTTT	CASSYQRETTDTQYF
TRBV19	few	-	TRBJ1-2	TGTGCCAGTAGTCAACAGGGTACTAACTATGGCTACACCTTC	CASSQQGTNYGYTF
TRBV3-1/TRBV3-2	-	TRBD2	TRBJ2-5	TGTGCCAGCAGCCATCTAGCGGAGGGGAGGGAGACCCAGTACTTC	CASSHLAEGRETQYF
TRBV28	-	-	TRBJ1-1	TGTGCCAGCAGTTTTTTGGGGGCAATTTATTTGAGAAACACTGAAGCTTTCTTT	CASSFLGAIYLRNTEAFF
TRBV19	-	-	TRBJ1-4	TGTGCCAGTAGTATTCGGTCTAATGAAAAACTGTTTTTT	CASSIRSNEKLFF
TRBV28	-	TRBD1	TRBJ1-1	TGTGCCAGCAGTTCGGGACAGGGGGCTTTGTCGCACACTGAAGCTTTCTTT	CASSSGQGALSHTEAFF
TRBV4-1	-	TRBD2	TRBJ2-7	TGCGCCAGCAGCCCATCGGGAGGGCGGAACGAGCAGTACTTC	CASSPSGGRNEQYF
TRBV5-1	-	TRBD2	TRBJ2-7	TGCGCCAGCAGCTTGGTGGGGACTAGCGGTGTTTTCTCCTACGAGCAGTACTTC	CASSLVGTSGVFSYEQYF
TRBV2	-	-	TRBJ2-7	TGTGCCAGCAGTGTCCAGGGAATAGGCTCCTACGAGCAGTACTTC	CASSVQGIGSYEQYF
TRBV27	-	-	TRBJ2-7	TGTGCCAGCAGTTTATCGGCCCAGGGATCCTACGAGCAGTACTTC	CASSLSAQGSYEQYF
TRBV5-6	few	TRBD1	TRBJ2-1	TGTGCCAGCAGAAGCAGGGGACAGGGGAGGGAGCAGTTCTTC	CASRSRGQGREQFF
TRBV11-2	once	TRBD2	TRBJ2-5	TGTGCCAGCAGCGCCGATCCGGGGGGGGAGACCCAGTACTTC	CASSADPGGETQYF
TRBV24-1	-	TRBD2	TRBJ2-1	TGTGCCACCAGTGACGGGGGAAGGGGACTAGTACCGAATGAGCAGTTCTTC	CATSDGGRGLVPNEQFF
TRBV18	-	-	TRBJ2-2	TGTGCCAGCTCACCGGGTTGGGGGCGTTGGACCGGGGAGCTGTTTTTT	CASSPGWGRWTGELFF
TRBV19	-	-	TRBJ2-3	TGTGCCAGTAGTTTTGGCTCAGAGGTGGATACGCAGTATTTT	CASSFGSEVDTQYF